This entry lists 28 T cell receptor beta chains sequenced from one sample in a study of CD8 T cells in Susac syndrome. When the RNA was reverse transcribed, random hexamers were used with an input of roughly 0.5 to 1 ug. A single record per CDR3 protein comes from TCRdb applying MiXCR to the immunoSEQ multiplex PCR reads. The data contain about 150,000 distinct CDR3 sequences, around 95% of them seen just once; the ten biggest clones take up about 0.15%. Material for sequencing was CD8+ T cells from PBMCs. These receptors originate from a human donor with multiple sclerosis.

The genes are TRBV30 and TRBJ2-1; D gene uncertain. The V end lost 2 bases, the J end lost 4 bases, and 9 bases lay between the germline ends. Germline CDR1 GTSNPN, CDR2 SVGIG (reference sequence). The CDR3 is made up of 13 amino acids. The CDR3 nucleotides are TGTGCCTGGAGTTTAGGGCTTTACAATGAGCAGTTCTTC. Its protein is CAWSLGLYNEQFF.

V usage is TRBV7-6 and J usage is TRBJ1-1; D is uncertain. V dropped 6 bases and J dropped 1 base, with 12 bases sitting between them. Germline loops: CDR1 SGHVS, CDR2 FNYEAQ. The CDR3 is made up of 14 amino acids. CDR3 in DNA: TGTGCCAGCAGTAACAGTCGGGGGAACACTGAAGCTTTCTTT. Translated: CASSNSRGNTEAFF. Filled out from reference TRBV7-6 and TRBJ1-1, the complete variable domain reads GAGVSQSPRYKVTKRGQDVALRCDPISGHVSLYWYRQALGQGPEFLTYFNYEAQQDKSGLPNDRFSAERPEGSISTLTIQRTEQRDSAMYRCASSNSRGNTEAFFGQGTRLTVV.

The chain carries TRBV7-2 and TRBJ1-2; D may be TRBD1 (6 bases). In germline, CDR1 is SGHTA, CDR2 FQGNSA. V shed 2 bases and J shed 2 bases, with 15 bases lying between them. This CDR3 has 16 residues. The CDR3: CASSLLAGDTNYGYTF. The CDR3 DNA reads as TGTGCCAGCAGCTTACTGGCAGGGGATACCAACTATGGCTACACCTTC.

The V and J genes are TRBV20-1 and TRBJ2-1; 7 positions match TRBD2. Germline assignment: CDR1 DFQATT and CDR2 SNEGSKA (reference sequence). The CDR3 is 14 amino acids. The V gene end was trimmed by 3 bases and the J gene end by 2 bases; junction bases not matched to a gene: 4. The chain's CDR3 is CSARIRGAYNEQFF. The CDR3 DNA reads as TGCAGTGCTAGGATACGGGGGGCCTACAATGAGCAGTTCTTC.

The chain has TRBV3-1 and TRBJ2-1, with D perhaps TRBD1 (5 bases). Between the trimmed V and J ends, which lost 1 base and 6 bases, there was a span of 7 bases. The CDR3 runs 13 residues. CDR1 LGHDT and CDR2 YNNKEL come from the germline V gene (reference sequence). The CDR3 coding sequence is TGTGCCAGCAGCCAAGTAGGGGCCAATGAGCAGTTCTTC. This sequence encodes CASSQVGANEQFF.

The chain combines TRBV15 with TRBJ1-1; D may be TRBD1 (6 bases). Germline assignment: CDR1 LNHNV and CDR2 YYDKDF (reference sequence). V was pared by 0 bases and J by 4 bases, with 9 bases between. This CDR3 is 14 amino acids long. The CDR3 here is CATSRDRGSTEAFF. The CDR3 DNA is TGTGCCACCAGCAGAGACAGGGGTTCCACTGAAGCTTTCTTT.

The chain combines TRBV6-2 or TRBV6-3 with TRBJ2-1; 11 nucleotides match TRBD2. This CDR3 contains 20 residues. J gave up 5 bases and V 3 bases, and 18 bases lay outside the gene matches. Germline-derived CDR1 and CDR2 are MNHEY and SVGEGT. CDR3 sequence (DNA): TGTGCCAGCAGTTATCCTGTTTCTAGCGGGGGGCTTATTGGGGACAATGAGCAGTTCTTC. Translating gives CASSYPVSSGGLIGDNEQFF.

The V and J genes are TRBV29-1 and TRBJ1-2; 7 positions agree with TRBD1. CDR1 and CDR2 (germline): SQVTM, ANQGSEA. The CDR3 is made up of 13 amino acids. V dropped 1 base and J dropped 3; count of bases not matched to a gene: 2. CDR3 bases: TGCAGCGTTGAAGGCGGGACAGACTATGGCTACACCTTC. Its translation is CSVEGGTDYGYTF.

The chain employs TRBV20-1 and TRBJ2-3; D is possibly TRBD1 or TRBD2 (5 bases each). CDR3 length: 17 amino acids. V was shortened by 0 bases and J by 0 bases, with 16 bases between the two germline ends. The germline gives CDR1 DFQATT, CDR2 SNEGSKA (reference sequence). CDR3 region: CSARDLGDLRSTDTQYF. In DNA, the CDR3 is TGCAGTGCTAGAGATTTAGGGGACCTCCGGAGCACAGATACGCAGTATTTT.

The V gene is TRBV5-6, the J gene TRBJ2-1; D is possibly TRBD2 (5 bases). The length of the CDR3 is 12 residues. The germline V gene encodes CDR1 SGHDT and CDR2 YYEEEE. The V end lost 0 bases, the J end lost 10 bases, and 8 bases lay between the germline ends. In DNA, the CDR3 is TGTGCCAGCAGCTTGGTCGGGGTCGAGCAGTTCTTC. It yields the protein CASSLVGVEQFF.

This chain links TRBV30 with TRBJ2-1; 11 bases map to TRBD2. CDR3 length: 15 residues. V gave up 3 bases and J gave up 5 bases; unmatched junction bases: 6. CDR1 and CDR2 from the germline V gene are GTSNPN and SVGIG (reference sequence). CDR3 amino acids: CAWRDSGGVDNEQFF. The CDR3 DNA sequence: TGTGCCTGGAGAGATAGCGGGGGGGTGGACAATGAGCAGTTCTTC.

This chain uses TRBV4-2 with TRBJ2-1; 11 positions agree with TRBD2. Germline CDR1 is LGHNA and CDR2 is YNFKEQ. V shed 0 bases, J shed 6 bases, and the junction held 4 bases outside the gene matches. This CDR3 has 16 residues. The CDR3 loop reads CASSQELAGGINEQFF. CDR3 in DNA: TGTGCCAGCAGCCAAGAATTAGCGGGGGGGATCAATGAGCAGTTCTTC.

The V and J genes are TRBV2 and TRBJ2-1; D unresolved. The CDR3 has 15 amino acids. The germline V and J ends were trimmed by 3 bases and 1 base, with 10 bases remaining between them. Germline CDR1 is SNHLY and CDR2 is FYNNEI. The CDR3 DNA is TGTGCCAGCAGTGACAGGCAGCTTTCCTACAATGAGCAGTTCTTC. It translates to CASSDRQLSYNEQFF.

The chain is built from TRBV29-1 and TRBJ2-2; D might be TRBD1 (5 bases). This CDR3 region has 13 residues. The germline gives CDR1 SQVTM, CDR2 ANQGSEA. V gave up 5 bases and J gave up 1 base, with 8 bases separating them. CDR3 sequence: CSVFRENTGELFF. The CDR3 nucleotides are TGCAGCGTTTTCAGGGAGAACACCGGGGAGCTGTTTTTT.

The rearrangement links TRBV20-1 to TRBJ2-2; no clear D. CDR1 is DFQATT, CDR2 SNEGSKA, per germline (reference sequence). The length of the CDR3 is 13 residues. V lost 4 bases to trimming and J lost 0 bases, with 6 bases between them. The CDR3 protein is CSANEANTGELFF. The CDR3 nucleotides read TGCAGTGCTAACGAAGCGAACACCGGGGAGCTGTTTTTT.

V usage is TRBV14 and J usage is TRBJ1-2, with 7 positions matching TRBD1. V lost 1 base, J lost 1 base, and 6 bases stayed unmatched. This CDR3 has 16 amino acids. The germline gives CDR1 SGHDN, CDR2 FVKESK. The CDR3 region has the DNA TGTGCCAGCAGCCAAGCGACAGGGACCTTTAACTATGGCTACACCTTC. Its protein product is CASSQATGTFNYGYTF.

In this sample, this clonotype turned up once. The chain joins TRBV20-1 to TRBJ2-7; TRBD2 agrees at 10 bases. V lost 3 bases to trimming and J lost 6 bases; unmatched junction nucleotides: 5. The CDR3 is made up of 13 amino acids. In germline, CDR1 is DFQATT, CDR2 SNEGSKA (reference sequence). The CDR3 bases are TGCAGTGCTAGCCTAGCGGGGGAAATCGAGCAGTACTTC. Protein sequence: CSASLAGEIEQYF.

The V gene is TRBV7-9, the J gene TRBJ2-3; perhaps TRBD1 as D (5 bases). CDR1 SEHNR and CDR2 FQNEAQ come from the germline V gene (reference sequence). This CDR3 has 16 residues. V dropped 1 base and J dropped 4 bases, with 15 bases sitting between them. The CDR3 spells CASSLDVRVTADTQYF. CDR3 sequence (DNA): TGTGCCAGCAGCTTAGATGTCAGGGTTACTGCAGATACGCAGTATTTT. Combining the CDR3 with reference TRBV7-9 and TRBJ2-3 gives the whole variable domain DTGVSQNPRHKITKRGQNVTFRCDPISEHNRLYWYRQTLGQGPEFLTYFQNEAQLEKSRLLSDRFSAERPKGSFSTLEIQRTEQGDSAMYLCASSLDVRVTADTQYFGPGTRLTVL.

The V call is TRBV18, the J call TRBJ2-1; TRBD2 matches at 7 bases. After removal of 0 bases from V and 4 bases from J, the junction contained 3 bases not matched to a gene. Germline V lookup: CDR1 KGHSH, CDR2 LQKENI. The CDR3 loop spans 15 amino acids. The DNA for the CDR3 is TGTGCCAGCTCACCACCCCTAGCGGTATACAATGAGCAGTTCTTC. Translated: CASSPPLAVYNEQFF.

This sequence joins TRBV4-1 and TRBJ2-1; 9 positions agree with TRBD2. The trim removed 2 bases at V and 13 bases at J, leaving 9 bases unmatched. This CDR3 region has 14 residues. Germline assignment: CDR1 MGHRA and CDR2 YSYEKL. The CDR3 sequence is CASSQLSGTSFQFF. The CDR3 region has the DNA TGCGCCAGCAGCCAACTCTCCGGGACTAGCTTTCAGTTCTTC.

V gene TRBV30 combines with J gene TRBJ1-2; D not certain. The germline V gene has CDR1 GTSNPN and CDR2 SVGIG (reference sequence). The CDR3 loop spans 15 amino acids. With 2 bases removed from V and 3 bases from J, the gap between germline ends came to 16 bases. CDR3 nucleotides: TGTGCCTGGAGTACCGGTAGGGAGCGCGACTATGGCTACACCTTC. Amino acids: CAWSTGRERDYGYTF.

The chain employs TRBV15 and TRBJ2-3; D remains ambiguous. The CDR3 is 13 residues long. From germline, CDR1 is LNHNV and CDR2 YYDKDF (reference sequence). V lost 5 bases, J lost 8 bases, and 14 bases lay in between. The CDR3: CATSGSARGTQYF. Here the CDR3 DNA reads TGTGCCACCAGCGGATCGGCCAGAGGTACGCAGTATTTT.

This clonotype was recorded once. V gene TRBV4-2 combines with J gene TRBJ2-2; no firm D call. The germline gives CDR1 LGHNA, CDR2 YNFKEQ. V lost 0 bases to trimming and J lost 8 bases, with 7 bases between them. The CDR3 extends over 13 amino acids. This CDR3 reads CASSQDLGGELFF. The CDR3 region has the DNA TGTGCCAGCAGCCAAGATTTGGGGGGGGAGCTGTTTTTT.

This chain links TRBV3-1 with TRBJ2-1; 10 nucleotides align to TRBD2. The CDR3 consists of 16 residues. The germline gives CDR1 LGHDT, CDR2 YNNKEL (reference sequence). Trimming cost V 3 bases and J 4 bases; bases outside gene matches: 6. DNA for the CDR3: TGTGCCAGCAGCCACATACTAGCGGGGAGGTACAATGAGCAGTTCTTC. Protein product: CASSHILAGRYNEQFF.

The chain is built from TRBV20-1 and TRBJ1-5, with TRBD1 identical over 7 bases. CDR1 DFQATT and CDR2 SNEGSKA come from the germline V gene (reference sequence). CDR3 length equals 15 residues. The V and J ends lost 6 bases and 2 bases, in that order; junction bases with no gene match: 10. CDR3 residues: CSAVKQGMGNQPQHF. In DNA form, the CDR3 reads TGCAGTGCGGTAAAACAGGGGATGGGCAATCAGCCCCAGCATTTT.

The rearrangement uses TRBV5-1 and TRBJ2-1; 7 bases are shared with TRBD1. Germline CDR1 reads SGHRS; CDR2 reads YFSETQ. The J segment lost 2 bases and the V segment lost 0 bases, leaving 5 bases of the junction unmatched. The CDR3 length is 16 residues. The CDR3: CASSLGDRLPYNEQFF. The CDR3 coding sequence is TGCGCCAGCAGCTTGGGGGACAGATTGCCCTACAATGAGCAGTTCTTC. The variable domain in full, completed from reference TRBV5-1 and TRBJ2-1, reads KAGVTQTPRYLIKTRGQQVTLSCSPISGHRSVSWYQQTPGQGLQFLFEYFSETQRNKGNFPGRFSGRQFSNSRSEMNVSTLELGDSALYLCASSLGDRLPYNEQFFGPGTRLTVL.

J is TRBJ1-2 and V is TRBV6-5; no clear D. Trimming pared 0 bases from V and 5 bases from J, leaving 7 bases between. This CDR3 has 13 amino acids. CDR1 and CDR2 (germline): MNHEY, SVGAGI. The DNA of the CDR3 is TGTGCCAGCAGTTACTCGTCCAGTTATGGCTACACCTTC. Amino acid sequence: CASSYSSSYGYTF.

This chain links TRBV27 with TRBJ2-7; the D gene could be TRBD1 or TRBD2 (5 bases each). The CDR3 extends over 13 amino acids. The germline V and J ends were trimmed by 8 bases and 2 bases, with 13 bases remaining between them. The V gene's germline CDR1 is MNHEY and CDR2 SMNVEV (reference sequence). CDR3 bases: TGTGCCAGCGGGGACCGCCAGGCCTACGAGCAGTACTTC. Translated, it gives CASGDRQAYEQYF.